This T cell receptor (beta chain) was profiled in a study of cytomegalovirus exposure and HLA in healthy donors. In the PCR, 60 Vbeta and 13 Jbeta primers were used. The protocol was immunoSEQ multiplex PCR, while the TCRdb copy is restricted to in-frame clones and leaves out a portion. The sample shows a few hundred thousand clones, about 80% of them seen only once. The germline CDR1 and CDR2 sequences are MNHNS and SASEGT. There are 14 residues in the CDR3. V was clipped by 3 bases and J by 2 bases, with 10 bases between them. The material sequenced was PBMCs. The sequence was obtained from a woman aged 55-70 years in good health and CMV-seropositive. The chain has TRBV6-1 and TRBJ1-1; D possibly corresponds to TRBD1 (5 bases). CDR3 protein: CASSEKGSNTEAFF. CDR3 DNA: TGTGCCAGCAGTGAGAAGGGGTCTAACACTGAAGCTTTCTTT.